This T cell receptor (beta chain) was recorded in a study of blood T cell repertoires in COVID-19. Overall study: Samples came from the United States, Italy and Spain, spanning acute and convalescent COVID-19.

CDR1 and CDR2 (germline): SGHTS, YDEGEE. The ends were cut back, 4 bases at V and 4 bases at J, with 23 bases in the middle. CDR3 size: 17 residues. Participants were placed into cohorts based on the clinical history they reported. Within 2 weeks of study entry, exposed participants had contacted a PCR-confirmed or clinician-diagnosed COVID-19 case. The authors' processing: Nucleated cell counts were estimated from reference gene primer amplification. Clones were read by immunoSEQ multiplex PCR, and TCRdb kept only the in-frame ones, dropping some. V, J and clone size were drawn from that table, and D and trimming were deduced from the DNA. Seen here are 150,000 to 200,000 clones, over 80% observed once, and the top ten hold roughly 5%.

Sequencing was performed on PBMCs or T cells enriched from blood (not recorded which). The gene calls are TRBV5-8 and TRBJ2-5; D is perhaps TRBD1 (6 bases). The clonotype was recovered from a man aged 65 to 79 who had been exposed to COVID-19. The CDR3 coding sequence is TGTGCCAGCAGCCAACGAACAGGGATAATAACGGGAGAGACCCAGTACTTC. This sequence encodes CASSQRTGIITGETQYF.